This T cell receptor (beta chain) comes out of a study of OX40 agonist ivuxolimab in advanced cancers. Study-wide context: Patients undergoing dose escalation presented with hepatocellular carcinoma, melanoma, renal cell or head and neck cancer. Previous treatment with anti-PD-1, anti-PD-L1 or anti-CTLA-4 therapy was allowed; about 40% had received some.

Measured with immunoSEQ multiplex PCR; TCRdb has only the in-frame clones, and not every one. The data contain tens of thousands of clones, approximately 83% of them seen just once; the ten biggest clones take up about 35%. V was pared by 3 bases and J by 10 bases, with 7 bases between. CDR1 is LNHDA, CDR2 SQIVND, per germline (reference sequence). The CDR3 runs to 12 residues. The sample holds one count of this clone. The material sequenced was CD4+ or CD8+ T cells sorted from blood, taken in a trial of the OX40 agonist ivuxolimab. The rearrangement uses TRBV19 and TRBJ1-6, with D hard to call. The sequence was collected from an adult with an advanced solid tumor such as melanoma, head and neck, liver or kidney cancer. The CDR3 region has the DNA TGTGCCAGTAGTATTAATCGGTCACCCCTCCACTTT. This translates into CASSINRSPLHF.